The rows below give T cell receptor beta chains drawn from one sample of a study of response to subunit inactivated influenza vaccine. TCRdb re-analysed the RT-PCR reads in MiXCR, keeping a single row per CDR3 protein. The sample holds about 540,000 distinct CDR3 sequences, under 30% seen once. The sample was also reused in another study, on T cells expressing NK-cell markers.

The material was CD4+ T cells sorted from PBMCs, obtained approximately 12 days after vaccination. Receptors were obtained from a man between 45 and 60 years old who received an inactivated influenza vaccine. The CDR3 runs from the conserved cysteine through the conserved F or W. D genes are given only for firm matches. Part of the rows lack a size; the others show once, few, many or a class for expanded clones.

d_gene: TRBD1; j_gene: TRBJ1-2; v_gene: TRBV4-2; len: 16; abundance: .; CDR3nt: TGTGCCAGCAGCCAGATTACAGGGGCCTCTAACTATGGCTACACCTTC; CDR3aa: CASSQITGASNYGYTF
d_gene: TRBD1; j_gene: TRBJ2-7; v_gene: TRBV5-6; len: 15; abundance: .; CDR3nt: TGTGCCTCATCAACCCCCGGACAGGGTTTCCTCGAGCAGTACTTC; CDR3aa: CASSTPGQGFLEQYF
d_gene: .; j_gene: TRBJ2-7; v_gene: TRBV6-5; len: 16; abundance: few; CDR3nt: TGTGCCAGCAGTTACTCGTTCACAGGGAGAACCTACGAGCAGTACTTC; CDR3aa: CASSYSFTGRTYEQYF
d_gene: TRBD1; j_gene: TRBJ1-6; v_gene: TRBV6-1; len: 16; abundance: .; CDR3nt: TGTGCCAGCAGGGCTGGGACAGGAATTTCCAATTCACCCCTCCACTTT; CDR3aa: CASRAGTGISNSPLHF
d_gene: .; j_gene: TRBJ2-7; v_gene: TRBV7-8; len: 15; abundance: few; CDR3nt: TGTGCCAGCACCAACAACCCGGGCCGCTCCTACGAGCAGTACTTC; CDR3aa: CASTNNPGRSYEQYF
d_gene: TRBD1; j_gene: TRBJ2-3; v_gene: TRBV6-1; len: 16; abundance: many; CDR3nt: TGTGCCAGCAGCCATGGACAGGGCCCCCGGGGAGATACGCAGTATTTT; CDR3aa: CASSHGQGPRGDTQYF
d_gene: .; j_gene: TRBJ2-1; v_gene: TRBV24-1; len: 16; abundance: .; CDR3nt: TGTGCCACCAGTGATTCGACCGTTAGCTCCTACAATGAGCAGTTCTTC; CDR3aa: CATSDSTVSSYNEQFF
d_gene: TRBD1; j_gene: TRBJ2-3; v_gene: TRBV6-2/TRBV6-3; len: 13; abundance: .; CDR3nt: TGTGCCAGCACCCCGAGGGACAGAGATACGCAGTATTTT; CDR3aa: CASTPRDRDTQYF
d_gene: .; j_gene: TRBJ2-1; v_gene: TRBV6-2/TRBV6-3; len: 12; abundance: few; CDR3nt: TGTGCCAGCAGTTACGGCTGGGGGCAGCAGTTCTTC; CDR3aa: CASSYGWGQQFF
d_gene: TRBD2; j_gene: TRBJ2-4; v_gene: TRBV6-1; len: 16; abundance: .; CDR3nt: TGTGCCAGCAGTGAAGTTCGGGGGGTCTCCAAAAACATTCAGTACTTC; CDR3aa: CASSEVRGVSKNIQYF
d_gene: .; j_gene: TRBJ1-2; v_gene: TRBV28; len: 13; abundance: .; CDR3nt: TGTGCCAGCAGATCCTCCGGGGACTATGGCTACACCTTC; CDR3aa: CASRSSGDYGYTF
d_gene: .; j_gene: TRBJ1-5; v_gene: TRBV6-2/TRBV6-3; len: 15; abundance: many; CDR3nt: TGTGCCAGCATGGCGGAGAAGTATAGCAATCAGCCCCAGCATTTT; CDR3aa: CASMAEKYSNQPQHF
d_gene: TRBD2; j_gene: TRBJ2-5; v_gene: TRBV7-6; len: 17; abundance: .; CDR3nt: TGTGCCAGCAGCTTAGATCTTAGCGGGGGAGACCAAGAGACCCAGTACTTC; CDR3aa: CASSLDLSGGDQETQYF
d_gene: .; j_gene: TRBJ1-3; v_gene: TRBV7-2; len: 17; abundance: .; CDR3nt: TGTGCCAGCAGCCCCCGGACCGGGCCTCGCTCTGGAAACACCATATATTTT; CDR3aa: CASSPRTGPRSGNTIYF
d_gene: .; j_gene: TRBJ2-1; v_gene: TRBV4-1; len: 16; abundance: .; CDR3nt: TGCGCCAGCAGCCAAGATGGGGTTCCCTCCTACAATGAGCAGTTCTTC; CDR3aa: CASSQDGVPSYNEQFF
d_gene: .; j_gene: TRBJ2-7; v_gene: TRBV3-1; len: 13; abundance: few; CDR3nt: TGTGCCAGCAGCCAAGATAACTTCTACGAGCAGTACTTC; CDR3aa: CASSQDNFYEQYF